These T cell receptor beta chains were read from a single sample in a study of blood T cell repertoires in COVID-19. Clones were sequenced by immunoSEQ multiplex PCR, and TCRdb holds only the in-frame ones, with some missing. The data hold about 190,000 clones, with 60% to 80% observed a single time. The sample was peripheral blood. Source of these receptors: a man aged 55 to 70 with active or convalescent COVID-19. Each CDR3 is given with its conserved first and last residue. The order of the fields is V gene, clone size, J gene, D gene, CDR3 protein, CDR3 DNA. A D gene is named only where the DNA matches it firmly. Clone size is stated in some rows and not others, as once, few, many or a class when expanded.

TRBV6-5	NA	TRBJ2-7	NA	CASSIRGGSYEQYF	TGTGCCAGCAGTATTAGGGGAGGCTCCTACGAGCAGTACTTC
TRBV14	NA	TRBJ1-2	TRBD1	CASSPDRGNYGYTF	TGTGCCAGCAGCCCGGACAGGGGTAACTATGGCTACACCTTC
TRBV10-3	NA	TRBJ2-7	TRBD2	CAIEQVPGEGEQYF	TGTGCCATCGAACAGGTCCCTGGGGAGGGGGAGCAGTACTTC
TRBV2	NA	TRBJ2-5	NA	CASSGTRETQYF	TGTGCCAGCAGTGGGACTCGAGAGACCCAGTACTTC
TRBV2	NA	TRBJ1-2	NA	CASSADKYGYTF	TGTGCCAGCAGCGCGGACAAGTATGGCTACACCTTC
TRBV12-3/TRBV12-4	NA	TRBJ2-7	NA	CASSPGWDYEQYF	TGTGCCAGCAGTCCAGGGTGGGACTACGAGCAGTACTTC
TRBV6-6	NA	TRBJ2-7	NA	CASSFEQRYEQYF	TGTGCCAGCAGTTTTGAACAGCGGTACGAGCAGTACTTC
TRBV28	NA	TRBJ1-2	TRBD1	CASWGPRDRAYGYTF	TGTGCCAGCTGGGGTCCCCGGGACAGAGCCTATGGCTACACCTTC
TRBV28	NA	TRBJ2-7	NA	CASSLVGGLRTYF	TGTGCCAGCAGTCTAGTAGGAGGACTTCGAACGTACTTC
TRBV21-1	NA	TRBJ1-5	NA	CASSKAEGTPQHF	TGTGCCAGCAGCAAAGCGGAGGGAACGCCCCAGCATTTT
TRBV15	NA	TRBJ2-7	NA	CATSRDYYEQYF	TGTGCCACCAGCAGAGACTATTACGAGCAGTACTTC
TRBV28	NA	TRBJ1-1	TRBD1	CASRPGQGANMNTEAFF	TGTGCCAGCAGACCGGGACAGGGGGCGAATATGAACACTGAAGCTTTCTTT
TRBV4-1	NA	TRBJ2-7	TRBD1	CASSHPPGGTGTNEQYF	TGCGCCAGCAGCCACCCCCCCGGGGGGACAGGGACCAACGAGCAGTACTTC
TRBV9	NA	TRBJ2-3	NA	CASSSGLSTDTQYF	TGTGCCAGCAGCTCAGGACTATCCACAGATACGCAGTATTTT
TRBV28	once	TRBJ1-5	NA	CASSPRRVVQPQHF	TGTGCCAGCAGTCCCCGGAGGGTAGTTCAGCCCCAGCATTTT